This T cell receptor (beta chain) was documented in a study of cytomegalovirus exposure and HLA in healthy donors. The germline V gene encodes CDR1 SGHRS and CDR2 YFSETQ. CDR3 length: 12 amino acids. V shed 4 bases and J shed 0 bases, with 5 bases lying between them. Primers included in the PCR were 60 Vbeta and 13 Jbeta primers. Here immunoSEQ multiplex PCR was the method, and the copy in TCRdb shows in-frame clones only, minus some. Of approximately 240,000 clones in the sample, around 89% were seen once. This sequence joins TRBV5-1 and TRBJ2-7; D is ambiguous. The sample taken for sequencing was PBMCs. This clonotype was sampled from a woman between 18 and 30 years old in good health and CMV-seronegative. The CDR3 DNA reads TGCGCCAGCAGCGATAGCTCCTACGAGCAGTACTTC. It is translated as CASSDSSYEQYF.